This T cell receptor (beta chain) stems from a study of T cell repertoires in cytomegalovirus infection (dated by TCRdb to between 2018 and 2021). Study-wide context: Donor HLA type was relevant to the analysis, as public TCR beta signatures indicated carriage of CMV infection together with the matching HLA type. Broader findings and caveats from the paper: Cumulative frequency of public TCR beta family members discriminated carriers of CMV infection plus the relevant HLA type in this cohort and an independent approximately 350-donor cohort. The ex vivo response was dominated by HLA-C-restricted CMV-specific TCR beta clonotypes, which also provided the single most frequent clonotype in two of eight donors.

For sequencing, an Illumina HiSeq 1500 was employed. TCRdb reprocessed the public reads (quality trimming at Q25 with fastp, clone calling with MiXCR) and kept in-frame beta chains. Every CDR3 protein is listed once, alongside the most common genes and DNA of its rows. For this sample the table gives almost 300,000 distinct CDR3 sequences, of which approximately 8.9% were detected only once. The biggest ten clones account for less than 3% of the sample. V is shortened by 8 bases, J by 9 bases, and the region joining them spans 17 bases. Counted from cysteine to phenylalanine, this CDR3 has 14 amino acids. Left in the record is the CDR3 DNA by itself, 42 bases read in frame from the first base. Based on the germline V gene, the CDR1 and CDR2 sequences are MDHEN and SYDVKM. Worth noting for this clonotype: There is no known antigen for this receptor. A much larger clone differs by one base, so this may be a read error.

The sample consisted of PBMCs. This receptor was taken from a human donor in good health (CMV status not recorded). Some clones in this sample may be carry-over from other donors' samples. The rearrangement combines TRBV28 with TRBJ1-6, with the D gene too uncertain to name. The CDR3 loop reads CASGLGSLGSPLHF. In nucleotide form, the sequence is TGTGCCAGCGGCCTCGGGAGTCTCGGTTCACCCCTCCACTTT.